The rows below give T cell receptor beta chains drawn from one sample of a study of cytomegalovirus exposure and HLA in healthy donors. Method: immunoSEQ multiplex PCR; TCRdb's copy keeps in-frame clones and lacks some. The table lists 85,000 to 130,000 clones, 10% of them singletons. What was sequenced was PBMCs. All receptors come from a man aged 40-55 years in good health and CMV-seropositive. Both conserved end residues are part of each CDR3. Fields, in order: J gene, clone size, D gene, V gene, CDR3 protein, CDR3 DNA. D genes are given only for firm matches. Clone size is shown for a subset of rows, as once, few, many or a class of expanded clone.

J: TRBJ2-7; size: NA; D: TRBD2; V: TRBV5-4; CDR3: CASSPQGLASHEQYF; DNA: TGTGCCAGCAGCCCGCAGGGACTAGCGTCCCACGAGCAGTACTTC
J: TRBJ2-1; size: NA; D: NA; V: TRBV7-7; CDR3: CASSLAEGYNEQFF; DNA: TGTGCTAGCAGCTTAGCGGAGGGTTACAATGAGCAGTTCTTC
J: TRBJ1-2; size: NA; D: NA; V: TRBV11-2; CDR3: CASSPPTLSDLRYGYTF; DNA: TGTGCCAGCAGCCCACCGACCCTCTCGGACTTACGTTATGGCTACACCTTC
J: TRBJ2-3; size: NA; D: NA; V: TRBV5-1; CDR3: CASSLIQGGDTQYF; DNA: TGCGCCAGCAGCTTGATTCAGGGTGGAGATACGCAGTATTTT
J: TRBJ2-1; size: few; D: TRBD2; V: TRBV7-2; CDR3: CASSLGAGGVNEQFF; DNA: TGTGCCAGCAGCTTGGGGGCGGGAGGCGTCAATGAGCAGTTCTTC
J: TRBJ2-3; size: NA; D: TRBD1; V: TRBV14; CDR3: CASRPGTATGGTQYF; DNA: TGTGCCAGCAGACCCGGGACAGCCACAGGGGGTACGCAGTATTTT
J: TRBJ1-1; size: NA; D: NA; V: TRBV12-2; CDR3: CASPKNSPDRNTEAFF; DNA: TGTGCAAGTCCCAAAAACTCACCCGACAGGAACACTGAAGCTTTCTTT
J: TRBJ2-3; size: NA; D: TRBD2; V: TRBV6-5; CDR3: CASNLAGGFTDTQYF; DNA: TGTGCCAGCAATTTAGCGGGAGGGTTTACAGATACGCAGTATTTT
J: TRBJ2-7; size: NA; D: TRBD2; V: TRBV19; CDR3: CASSPPSGRNYEQYF; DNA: TGTGCCAGTAGCCCCCCTAGCGGGAGAAACTACGAGCAGTACTTC
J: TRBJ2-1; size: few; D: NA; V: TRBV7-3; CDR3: CASSLAQFHEQFF; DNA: TGTGCCAGCAGCTTAGCCCAGTTTCATGAGCAGTTCTTC
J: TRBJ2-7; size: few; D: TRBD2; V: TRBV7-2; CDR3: CASRLAGGPSYEQYF; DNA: TGTGCCAGCAGACTAGCGGGAGGGCCTTCCTACGAGCAGTACTTC
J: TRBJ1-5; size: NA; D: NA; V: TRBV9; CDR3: CASSEQDGDNQPQHF; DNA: TGTGCCAGCAGTGAACAGGACGGAGACAATCAGCCCCAGCATTTT
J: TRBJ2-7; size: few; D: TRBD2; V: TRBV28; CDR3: CASSHEGRASYEQYF; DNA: TGTGCCAGCAGTCACGAAGGGAGGGCCTCGTACGAGCAGTACTTC
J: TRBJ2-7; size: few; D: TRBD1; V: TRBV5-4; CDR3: CASSKQGSDEQYF; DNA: TGTGCCAGCAGCAAACAGGGGTCCGACGAGCAGTACTTC
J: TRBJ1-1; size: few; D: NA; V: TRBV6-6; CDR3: CASSFSQGPEAFF; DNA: TGTGCCAGCAGTTTTAGCCAGGGCCCTGAAGCTTTCTTT